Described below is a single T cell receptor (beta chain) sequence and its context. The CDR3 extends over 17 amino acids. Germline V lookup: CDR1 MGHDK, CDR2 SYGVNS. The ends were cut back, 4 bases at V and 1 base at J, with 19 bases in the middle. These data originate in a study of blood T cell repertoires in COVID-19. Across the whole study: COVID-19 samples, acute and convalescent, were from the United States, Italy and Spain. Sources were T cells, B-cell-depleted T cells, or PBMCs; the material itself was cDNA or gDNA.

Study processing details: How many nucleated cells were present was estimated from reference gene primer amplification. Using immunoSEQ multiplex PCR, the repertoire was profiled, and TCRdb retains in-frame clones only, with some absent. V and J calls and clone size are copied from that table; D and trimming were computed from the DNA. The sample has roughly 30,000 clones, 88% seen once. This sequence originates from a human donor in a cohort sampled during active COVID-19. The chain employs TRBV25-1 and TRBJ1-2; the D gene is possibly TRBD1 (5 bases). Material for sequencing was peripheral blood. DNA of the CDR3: TGTGCCAGCAGTGGCCGTAGCTCGGGGGGTTTTAACTATGGCTACACCTTC. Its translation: CASSGRSSGGFNYGYTF.